This TCR beta chain was retrieved from a study of cytomegalovirus exposure and HLA in healthy donors. Study context: Researchers previously reported finding about 110 million unique TCR beta sequences from 150 million to 200 million T cells. Within the Caucasian-associated ancestry cluster were 81% of the 398 genotyped donors. The study's findings and limits: In a later analysis, DRB1 alleles had the most associated TCRs; HLA-C alleles the fewest.

Healthy bone marrow donors formed the donor group. Comments on this clone: Its antigen is still unknown.

13 Jbeta primers and 60 Vbeta primers were used for the PCR. Sequenced by immunoSEQ multiplex PCR; TCRdb stores in-frame clones only, minus some. The top ten clones hold roughly 4% of a sample with about 160,000 clones, roughly 80% of them seen once. The CDR3 is 16 amino acids. Germline values: CDR1 SQVTM, CDR2 ANQGSEA. Losses at the gene ends were 4 bases for V and 4 bases for J; bases not matched to a gene: 14. V usage is TRBV29-1 and J usage is TRBJ2-3; 7 bases are shared with TRBD2. Material: PBMCs. The TCR was taken from a human donor in good health. The CDR3 DNA is TGCAGCGTTGGGGGGGACTGGGGAGGGAGGGCAGATACGCAGTATTTT. Its protein product is CSVGGDWGGRADTQYF.